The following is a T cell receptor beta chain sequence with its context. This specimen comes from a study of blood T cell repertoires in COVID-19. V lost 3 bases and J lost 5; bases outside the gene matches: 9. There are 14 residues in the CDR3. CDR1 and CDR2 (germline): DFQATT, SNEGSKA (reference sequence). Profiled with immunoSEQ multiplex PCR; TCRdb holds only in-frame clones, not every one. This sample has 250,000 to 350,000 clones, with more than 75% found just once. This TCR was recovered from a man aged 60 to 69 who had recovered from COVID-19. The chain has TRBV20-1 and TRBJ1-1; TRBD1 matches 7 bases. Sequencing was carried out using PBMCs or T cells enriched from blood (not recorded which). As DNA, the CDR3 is TGCAGTGCTAGTAGGCAGGGGGTAGGTACTGAAGCTTTCTTT. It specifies CSASRQGVGTEAFF.